Shown below are 22 T cell receptor beta chains from a single sample sequenced in a study of shared clonotypes between healthy human individuals. Measured with immunoSEQ multiplex PCR; TCRdb has only the in-frame clones, and not every one. The sample holds 2.3 million or so clones, approximately 95% seen once. What was sequenced was naive CD4+ T cells from PBMCs. The subset denotes: CD45RA+ positively selected. The receptors here all came from a man between 18 and 29 years old in good health. Some clones in this sample may be carry-over from other donors' samples.

With respect to this clone: The same CDR3 also results from other DNA sequences found in this sample. The V call is TRBV28, the J call TRBJ1-1; the D is unclear. V shed 7 bases and J shed 5 bases, with 11 bases lying between them. CDR1 and CDR2 (germline): MDHEN, SYDVKM. CDR3 length equals 12 residues. This chain's CDR3 is CASKPGGTEAFF. CDR3 nucleotides: TGTGCCAGCAAACCCGGAGGGACTGAAGCTTTCTTT.

The rearrangement uses TRBV7-3 and TRBJ2-2; D might be TRBD2 (7 bases). The CDR3 runs 15 residues. CDR1 SGHTA and CDR2 FQGTGA come from the germline V gene. Between the trimmed V and J ends, which lost 2 bases and 3 bases, there was a span of 10 bases. The CDR3 DNA sequence: TGTGCCAGCAGCTTACGGGGGGCGGACACCGGGGAGCTGTTTTTT. Its translation: CASSLRGADTGELFF.

The chain has TRBV27 and TRBJ1-4, with a tentative D call TRBD1 (5 bases). Germline V gene data show CDR1 as MNHEY and CDR2 as SMNVEV (reference sequence). Trimming took off 5 bases at V and 2 bases at J, with 12 bases between the two ends. The CDR3 length is 15 residues. This chain's CDR3 is CASSPLGVTNEKLFF. Written as DNA, the CDR3 is TGTGCCAGCAGTCCCCTGGGGGTCACTAATGAAAAACTGTTTTTT.

A few counts support this clone. V usage is TRBV6-6 and J usage is TRBJ1-5, with D possibly being TRBD1 (5 bases). The germline V gene has CDR1 MNHNY and CDR2 SVGAGI (reference sequence). The CDR3 loop spans 13 amino acids. V was pared by 5 bases and J by 4 bases, with 9 bases between. CDR3 in DNA: TGTGCCAGCAGTACAGGAGAAAATCAGCCCCAGCATTTT. Amino acids: CASSTGENQPQHF.

Turning to this clone: This CDR3 is also generated by other DNA sequences in the sample. J is TRBJ2-5 and V is TRBV5-4; D might be TRBD1 or TRBD2, each matching 5 bases. V was pared by 0 bases and J by 3 bases, with 9 bases between. Germline values: CDR1 SGHNT, CDR2 YYREEE (reference sequence). CDR3 length: 14 amino acids. CDR3 sequence reads: CASSLGGTEETQYF. The CDR3 nucleotides read TGTGCCAGCAGCTTGGGTGGGACGGAAGAGACCCAGTACTTC.

In DNA form, the CDR3 reads TGTGCCAGCAGCTTGCCCGACAGGCCCTCTCGAGGGGGCTATGGCTACACCTTC. Translated: CASSLPDRPSRGGYGYTF. The chain recombines TRBV5-4 with TRBJ1-2, with TRBD1 as a possible D gene (6 bases). Per the germline V gene, CDR1 is SGHNT and CDR2 is YYREEE (reference sequence). Deletions cut 1 base from V and 4 bases from J, with 23 bases between. CDR3 length: 18 residues.

A remark on this clone: The CDR3 end shows no conserved phenylalanine or tryptophan, and so a read error is likely. The V call is TRBV29-1, the J call TRBJ2-7, with D possibly matching TRBD1 (5 bases). Germline assignment: CDR1 SQVTM and CDR2 ANQGSEA. The CDR3 runs to 12 residues. The ends were cut back, 7 bases at V and 6 bases at J, with 16 bases in the middle. The CDR3 nucleotides are TGCAGCGCGAAAACCCCAGGGTCCGAGCAGTACCTC. Amino acid sequence: CSAKTPGSEQYL.

This clone occurred once. The chain links TRBV28 to TRBJ2-5; D call uncertain. Per germline, CDR1 MDHEN and CDR2 SYDVKM. Trimming stripped 6 bases from V and 4 bases from J, with 12 bases between. The CDR3 extends over 13 amino acids. The CDR3 region is CASSGSSGETQYF. The CDR3 DNA is TGTGCCAGCAGCGGTAGCTCGGGAGAGACCCAGTACTTC.

V is TRBV5-1 and J is TRBJ2-4; 10 nucleotides align to TRBD1. This CDR3 spans 15 amino acids. J was trimmed by 5 bases and V by 5 bases; bases with no gene match: 7. Germline CDR1 and CDR2: SGHRS and YFSETQ. CDR3 sequence reads: CASSLGTGDQNIQYF. In DNA form, the CDR3 reads TGCGCCAGCAGTCTCGGGACAGGGGATCAAAACATTCAGTACTTC.

Note on this clone: A read error may account for a junction end that differs from germline. The rearrangement links TRBV5-1 to TRBJ2-7, with D perhaps being TRBD1 or TRBD2 (5 bases each). The CDR3 length is 12 residues. Germline assignment: CDR1 SGHRS and CDR2 YFSETQ. The CDR3 DNA is TGCGCCAGCAGCGGGCCCCCTCGGGGCCCCGACTTC. This gives the protein CASSGPPRGPDF.

As for this clone: Other DNA variants within this sample encode the same CDR3. V gene TRBV30 combines with J gene TRBJ1-1; 7 bases fit TRBD1. V dropped 2 bases and J dropped 5; count of bases not matched to a gene: 5. The CDR3 is 13 residues long. Germline lookup yields CDR1 GTSNPN and CDR2 SVGIG (reference sequence). This CDR3 is CAWSSDRATEAFF. The CDR3 DNA reads as TGTGCCTGGAGTTCAGACAGGGCTACTGAAGCTTTCTTT. Filled out from reference TRBV30 and TRBJ1-1, the complete variable domain reads SQTIHQWPATLVQPVGSPLSLECTVEGTSNPNLYWYRQAAGRGLQLLFYSVGIGQISSEVPQNLSASRPQDRQFILSSKKLLLSDSGFYLCAWSSDRATEAFFGQGTRLTVV.

The chain recombines TRBV7-2 with TRBJ1-5; unclear D gene. This CDR3 has 14 residues. Germline assignment: CDR1 SGHTA and CDR2 FQGNSA. Trimming removed 2 bases from V and 1 base from J, with 6 bases in between. CDR3 residues: CASSLIGSNQPQHF. CDR3 bases: TGTGCCAGCAGCTTAATAGGGAGCAATCAGCCCCAGCATTTT.

The chain combines TRBV5-1 with TRBJ1-4; perhaps TRBD1 as D (5 bases). In germline, CDR1 is SGHRS, CDR2 YFSETQ. V lost 4 bases, J lost 3 bases, and 10 bases lay in between. This CDR3 comprises 14 residues. The CDR3 protein is CASSMGPPNEKLFF. The CDR3 nucleotides read TGCGCCAGCAGCATGGGACCTCCTAATGAAAAACTGTTTTTT.

The CDR3 nucleotides are TGTGCCAGCTCACCTGGGGAAATCTCCGGAAACACCATATATTTT. Translating it yields CASSPGEISGNTIYF. The chain carries TRBV18 and TRBJ1-3; D is undetermined. The CDR3 spans 15 residues. V lost 3 bases, J lost 4 bases, and 13 bases lay in between. Germline CDR1 is KGHSH and CDR2 is LQKENI.

The chain couples TRBV5-4 to TRBJ1-2; TRBD1 is a possible D gene (5 bases). CDR1 is SGHNT, CDR2 YYREEE, per germline (reference sequence). Trimming took off 4 bases at V and 3 bases at J, with 10 bases between the two ends. The CDR3 has 13 residues. The CDR3 DNA follows: TGTGCCAGCAGCCCCGGGGGTGACTATGGCTACACCTTC. This encodes CASSPGGDYGYTF.

About this clone: In the same sample, other DNA sequences code for this CDR3. This rearrangement joins TRBV2 to TRBJ1-4; 9 bases agree with TRBD1. Germline trimming cut 6 bases from V and 5 bases from J; bases unmatched to any gene: 4. The CDR3 loop spans 14 amino acids. The germline gives CDR1 SNHLY, CDR2 FYNNEI. CDR3 sequence reads: CASSLQGANEKLFF. CDR3 sequence (DNA): TGTGCCAGCAGCCTACAGGGGGCGAATGAAAAACTGTTTTTT.

J is TRBJ2-2 and V is TRBV27; the D is unclear. Trimming left V 3 bases short and J 1 base short, with 12 bases between. CDR3 length: 16 residues. Germline lookup yields CDR1 MNHEY and CDR2 SMNVEV (reference sequence). The CDR3 coding sequence is TGTGCCAGCAGTTTGGGCCGTAAACGGAACACCGGGGAGCTGTTTTTT. It yields the protein CASSLGRKRNTGELFF.

This clone was detected a few times. V usage is TRBV10-3 and J usage is TRBJ2-7, with TRBD2 identical over 10 bases. Germline lookup yields CDR1 ENHRY and CDR2 SYGVKD. Germline trimming cut 0 bases from V and 3 bases from J; bases unmatched to any gene: 5. The CDR3 length is 16 residues. CDR3 in amino acids: CAISESASGSIYEQYF. The CDR3 DNA reads as TGTGCCATCAGTGAGTCCGCTAGCGGGAGTATCTACGAGCAGTACTTC.

Comment on this clone: This same CDR3 is encoded by further DNA sequences in the sample. The rearrangement links TRBV5-1 to TRBJ2-3; no clear D. With 0 bases removed from V and 1 base from J, the gap between germline ends came to 6 bases. CDR3 size: 14 residues. Germline V gene lookup returns CDR1 SGHRS and CDR2 YFSETQ. The CDR3 spells CASSLVRGTDTQYF. DNA for the CDR3: TGCGCCAGCAGCTTGGTGCGCGGCACAGATACGCAGTATTTT.

The rearrangement joins TRBV6-1 to TRBJ2-7; D gene uncertain. Germline V CDR1 and CDR2: MNHNS, SASEGT. The CDR3 length is 15 residues. The germline V and J ends were trimmed by 1 base and 3 bases, with 13 bases remaining between them. This CDR3 is CASSEGRRVDYEQYF. CDR3 nucleotide sequence: TGTGCCAGCAGTGAAGGGAGAAGGGTGGACTACGAGCAGTACTTC.

In this sample, this clone turned up once. In nucleotides, the CDR3 is TGTGCCAGCAGGGACAGGGGTCCGGAGCAGTTCTTC. It translates to CASRDRGPEQFF. The chain employs TRBV2 and TRBJ2-1; 9 bases align to TRBD1. CDR1 is SNHLY and CDR2 is FYNNEI in the germline V gene. Trimming at V came to 6 bases and at J to 10 bases, leaving 4 bases not matched to a gene. The CDR3 has 12 residues.

The rearrangement uses TRBV6-5 and TRBJ2-7, with 8 positions matching TRBD1. Germline V gives CDR1 MNHEY, CDR2 SVGAGI. V dropped 10 bases and J dropped 2; count of bases not matched to a gene: 10. This CDR3 region has 14 residues. CDR3 in DNA: TGTGCCACTCAACGGACAGGGAAAACCTACGAGCAGTACTTC. Amino acids: CATQRTGKTYEQYF.